This T cell receptor (beta chain) was recovered during a study of blood T cell repertoires in COVID-19. Study at large: The analysed material was cDNA or gDNA that came from T cells, B-cell-depleted T cells, or PBMCs.

The CDR3 length is 16 residues. Germline trimming cut 3 bases from V and 1 base from J; bases unmatched to any gene: 4. Germline V gene data show CDR1 as SNHLY and CDR2 as FYNNEI. Method: immunoSEQ multiplex PCR; TCRdb's copy keeps in-frame clones and lacks some. The repertoire holds 190,000 or so clones, with approximately 87% as singletons. The sample taken for sequencing was peripheral blood. This chain joins TRBV2 and TRBJ2-2; 8 bases line up with TRBD1. The sequence derives from a man aged 35-49 years with active or convalescent COVID-19. CDR3 bases: TGTGCCAGCAGTGAGCAGGGGGCTTTGAACACCGGGGAGCTGTTTTTT. The encoded protein is CASSEQGALNTGELFF.